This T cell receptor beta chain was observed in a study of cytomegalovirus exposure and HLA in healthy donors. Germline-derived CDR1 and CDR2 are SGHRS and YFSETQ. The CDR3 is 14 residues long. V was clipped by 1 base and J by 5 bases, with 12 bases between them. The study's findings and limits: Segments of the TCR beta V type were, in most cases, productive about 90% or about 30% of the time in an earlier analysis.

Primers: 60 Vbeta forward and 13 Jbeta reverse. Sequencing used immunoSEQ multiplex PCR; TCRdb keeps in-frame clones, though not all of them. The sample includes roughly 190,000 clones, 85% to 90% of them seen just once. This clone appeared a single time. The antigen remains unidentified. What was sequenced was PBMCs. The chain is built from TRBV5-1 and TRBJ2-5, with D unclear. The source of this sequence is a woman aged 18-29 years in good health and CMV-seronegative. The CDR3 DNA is TGCGCCAGCAGCTTGATGAGTCCGCGCGAGACCCAGTACTTC. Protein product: CASSLMSPRETQYF.